The 12 T cell receptor beta chains in this list originate from one sample, sequenced in a study of blood T cell repertoires in COVID-19. Clones were sequenced by immunoSEQ multiplex PCR, and TCRdb holds only the in-frame ones, with some missing. This table has some 180,000 clones, over 75% appearing once. Sequencing was performed on peripheral blood. Receptors originate from a man over 45 with acute or convalescent COVID-19.

This clone appeared a single time. This chain links TRBV6-2 or TRBV6-3 with TRBJ1-2; 8 nucleotides agree with TRBD1. This CDR3 has 15 amino acids. V trimming: 6 bases; J trimming: 6 bases; junction bases outside the gene matches: 12. Germline V gene sequence: CDR1 MNHEY, CDR2 SVGEGT. The CDR3 DNA follows: TGTGCCAGCAGCACCGGACAGGGAGGTTGGCATGGCTACACCTTC. It encodes CASSTGQGGWHGYTF.

V gene TRBV3-1 (or the pseudogene TRBV3-2) combines with J gene TRBJ1-3; weak D call: TRBD1 (6 bases). The CDR3 length is 17 residues. CDR1 is LGHDT, CDR2 YNNKEL, per germline (reference sequence). Deletions cut 2 bases from V and 2 bases from J, with 16 bases between. The CDR3: CASSQRPQGRPGNTIYF. Here the CDR3 DNA reads TGTGCCAGCAGCCAACGTCCACAGGGCCGTCCTGGAAACACCATATATTTT.

V and J are TRBV9 and TRBJ1-1; D remains ambiguous. This CDR3 has 13 residues. Germline V CDR1 and CDR2: SGDLS, YYNGEE. Deletions cut 0 bases from V and 3 bases from J, with 6 bases between. In DNA, the CDR3 is TGTGCCAGCAGCGTAGGCGGTTACACTGAAGCTTTCTTT. Encoded protein: CASSVGGYTEAFF.

In DNA, the CDR3 is TGTGCCAGCAGCCGGACTAGCAACGAGCAGTACTTC. This sequence encodes CASSRTSNEQYF. This chain connects TRBV11-3 to TRBJ2-7; 8 bases are a match to TRBD2. The germline V gene encodes CDR1 SGHNT and CDR2 YENEEA. The trim removed 5 bases at V and 5 bases at J, leaving 2 bases unmatched. This CDR3 has 12 amino acids.

This chain's CDR3 is CASSQPGLGYNEQFF. Written as DNA, the CDR3 is TGTGCCAGCAGCCAACCGGGACTAGGGTACAATGAGCAGTTCTTC. The chain links TRBV4-2 to TRBJ2-1; 8 nucleotides align to TRBD2. The trim removed 2 bases at V and 4 bases at J, leaving 4 bases unmatched. The CDR3 sequence is 15 residues long. Germline V gene lookup returns CDR1 LGHNA and CDR2 YNFKEQ.

The chain uses TRBV5-6 and TRBJ1-4; 7 nucleotides line up with TRBD1. V was pared by 3 bases and J by 5 bases, with 4 bases of the junction left unmatched. The CDR3 is 14 amino acids. Germline loops: CDR1 SGHDT, CDR2 YYEEEE. CDR3 amino acids: CASSSTGRNEKLFF. DNA of the CDR3: TGTGCCAGCAGCTCGACAGGGAGGAATGAAAAACTGTTTTTT. Full variable domain (outside the CDR3, taken from reference TRBV5-6 and TRBJ1-4): DAGVTQSPTHLIKTRGQQVTLRCSPKSGHDTVSWYQQALGQGPQFIFQYYEEEERQRGNFPDRFSGHQFPNYSSELNVNALLLGDSALYLCASSSTGRNEKLFFGSGTQLSVL.

The rearrangement links TRBV4-2 to TRBJ2-3; D not certain. The CDR3 extends over 12 amino acids. Germline CDR1 and CDR2: LGHNA and YNFKEQ. With 8 bases removed from V and 1 base from J, the gap between germline ends came to 7 bases. The CDR3 DNA reads as TGTGCCAGCGCCGGTGGCACAGATACGCAGTATTTT. As protein: CASAGGTDTQYF.

V is TRBV7-8 and J is TRBJ1-5; D unclear. The length of the CDR3 is 16 residues. Germline lookup yields CDR1 SGHVS and CDR2 FQNEAQ. Trimming shortened V by 5 bases and J by 0 bases, and 14 bases separated the two germline ends. CDR3 DNA: TGTGCCAGCAGCCCCCGAAGCCTTTATAGCAATCAGCCCCAGCATTTT. Translated, it gives CASSPRSLYSNQPQHF.

The chain links TRBV7-8 to TRBJ1-6; 7 nucleotides agree with TRBD1. This CDR3 comprises 15 residues. The germline gives CDR1 SGHVS, CDR2 FQNEAQ. V gave up 3 bases and J gave up 6 bases; unmatched junction bases: 5. CDR3 loop: CASSFRQGPNSPLHF. DNA of the CDR3: TGTGCCAGCAGCTTTAGACAGGGTCCTAATTCACCCCTCCACTTT.

This chain uses TRBV2 with TRBJ2-2, with 9 bases fitting TRBD1. V was pared by 7 bases and J by 5 bases, with 2 bases of the junction left unmatched. The CDR3 covers 13 residues. Germline V gene data show CDR1 as SNHLY and CDR2 as FYNNEI. In DNA, the CDR3 is TGTGCCAGCAAGGGACAGGGAACCGGGGAGCTGTTTTTT. Protein sequence: CASKGQGTGELFF.

This sequence joins TRBV11-3 and TRBJ2-2; D unresolved. CDR1 SGHNT and CDR2 YENEEA come from the germline V gene. V lost 6 bases, J lost 6 bases, and 11 bases lay in between. The CDR3 consists of 13 residues. CDR3 protein: CASSKARAGELFF. CDR3 sequence (DNA): TGTGCCAGCAGTAAGGCCCGGGCCGGGGAGCTGTTTTTT. Supplemented by reference TRBV11-3 and TRBJ2-2, the full variable domain reads EAGVVQSPRYKIIEKKQPVAFWCNPISGHNTLYWYLQNLGQGPELLIRYENEEAVDDSQLPKDRFSAERLKGVDSTLKIQPAELGDSAVYLCASSKARAGELFFGEGSRLTVL.

The rearrangement links TRBV29-1 to TRBJ2-1; tentatively, D is TRBD2 (6 bases). The CDR3 sequence is 11 residues long. Germline loops: CDR1 SQVTM, CDR2 ANQGSEA. Trimming took off 7 bases at V and 7 bases at J, with 11 bases between the two ends. The CDR3 DNA sequence: TGCAGCGCTGATGGGGGGAATGAGCAGTTCTTC. This codes for CSADGGNEQFF.